Below, 4 T cell receptor beta chains from the same sample are listed, as sequenced in a study of cytomegalovirus exposure and HLA in healthy donors. Vbeta (60) and Jbeta (13) primers were used in the PCR. Clones were sequenced by immunoSEQ multiplex PCR, and TCRdb holds only the in-frame ones, with some missing. The sample has some 120,000 clones, 79% seen once. Specimen: PBMCs. The receptor set was obtained from a man aged 18 to 30 in good health and CMV-seronegative.

This clone was detected only once. The CDR3 region is CARSLIARANSNQPQHF. DNA for the CDR3: TGTGCCAGAAGCTTGATCGCCAGGGCAAATAGCAATCAGCCCCAGCATTTT. The J gene is TRBJ1-5, the V gene TRBV5-3, with D maybe TRBD1 (5 bases). TRBV5-3 is sorted into the ORF group, with uncertain function. Deletions cut 1 base from V and 0 bases from J, with 14 bases between. This CDR3 region has 17 residues.

This chain uses TRBV20-1 with TRBJ1-1; D is unclear. Trimming pared 4 bases from V and 1 base from J, leaving 4 bases between. CDR1 DFQATT and CDR2 SNEGSKA come from the germline V gene (reference sequence). The CDR3 loop spans 11 amino acids. DNA for the CDR3: TGCAGTGCTATTAGGAACACTGAAGCTTTCTTT. This gives the protein CSAIRNTEAFF.

J is TRBJ1-2 and V is TRBV4-1; D not certain. V was pared by 4 bases and J by 3 bases, with 15 bases between. Germline-derived CDR1 and CDR2 are MGHRA and YSYEKL. The CDR3 sequence is 15 residues long. The CDR3 region is CASSPDLHSHYGYTF. In DNA form, the CDR3 reads TGCGCCAGCAGCCCAGATCTACACAGTCACTATGGCTACACCTTC.

The chain recombines TRBV12-5 with TRBJ1-1, with TRBD1 matching over 8 bases. CDR1 is LGHNT, CDR2 FRNRAP, per germline. The CDR3 consists of 15 residues. Unmatched junction bases numbered 6, after V lost 5 bases and J lost 1 base. Written as DNA, the CDR3 is TGTGCTAGTGGTCGTGGACAGGGCCCGAACACTGAAGCTTTCTTT. Amino acid sequence: CASGRGQGPNTEAFF.